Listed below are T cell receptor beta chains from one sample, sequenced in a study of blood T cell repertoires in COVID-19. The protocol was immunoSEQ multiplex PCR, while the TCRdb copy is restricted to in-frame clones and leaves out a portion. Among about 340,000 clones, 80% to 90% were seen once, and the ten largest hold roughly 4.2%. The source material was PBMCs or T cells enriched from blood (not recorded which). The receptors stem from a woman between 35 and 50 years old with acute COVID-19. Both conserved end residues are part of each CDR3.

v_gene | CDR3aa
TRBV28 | CASSLSGVGDTQYF
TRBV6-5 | CAIRQGTMNTEAFF
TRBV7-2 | CASSLWAENEQFF
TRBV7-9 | CASSLRLEAFF
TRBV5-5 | CASSSGQGLENGYTF
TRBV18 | CASSPGQVNTEAFF
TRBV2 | CASSERGRREETQYF
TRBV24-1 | CATSDFAGGGTDTQYF
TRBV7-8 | CASSLPWTENTEAFF
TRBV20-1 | CSASSDSGRDQPQHF
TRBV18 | CASYFTRDSVDTQYF
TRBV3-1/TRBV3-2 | CASSPSSGGQETQYF
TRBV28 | CASSFLQPYEAFF
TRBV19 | CASSEGQGISGNTIYF
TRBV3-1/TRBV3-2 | CADRQGTSYEQYF
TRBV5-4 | CAFTSATDSLYGYTF
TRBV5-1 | CASSFWAANTGELFF
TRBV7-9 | CASSTGQGPTDTQYF
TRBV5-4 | CASSLGGLAGSSYNEQFF
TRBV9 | CASSPTQGIANTIYF
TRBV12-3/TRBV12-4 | CASSGARNTEAFF
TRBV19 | CASSPLPGLAGGPVPNNEQFF
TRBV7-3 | CASSLGFGGDQETQYF
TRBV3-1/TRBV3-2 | CASSQGTSGSRPQHF
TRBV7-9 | CASSLEGAASTDTQYF
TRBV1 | CTSPSGDARDEQFF
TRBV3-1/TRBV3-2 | CASSQDSKPQETQYF
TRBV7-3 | CASSSTGRANTGELFF
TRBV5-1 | CASSLAAGLNQPQHF
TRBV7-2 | CASSTRLAGGIDTQYF
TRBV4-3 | CASSQEPGLGKLFF
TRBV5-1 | CASSGGGNSGELFF
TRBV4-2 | CASRKGQGDTEAFF
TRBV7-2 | CASSPRGISSSPLHF
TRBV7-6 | CASSLAASGGAADTQYF
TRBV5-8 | CASSPRRTLAKNIQYF
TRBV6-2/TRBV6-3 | CASSLFGQQETQYF
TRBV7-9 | CASSLGTGVGKNSPLHF